This entry features one TCR beta chain sequence. The data derive from a study of glioma-infiltrating T cells after dendritic cell vaccination. In the study overall: Autologous tumor lysate was loaded overnight onto monocyte-derived dendritic cells grown about seven days with IL-4 and GM-CSF. Patients received three intradermal dendritic cell vaccine injections at biweekly intervals.

Trimming left V 7 bases short and J 4 bases short, with 11 bases between. Germline V gene sequence: CDR1 ENHRY, CDR2 SYGVKD. This CDR3 comprises 13 residues. Time point noted: after dendritic cell vaccination, including at tumor progression/relapse. Before vaccination, two weeks after the third vaccination, and at progression, PBMC were collected. Up to about 2 ug genomic DNA was used for TCRB CDR3 amplification. The method was immunoSEQ multiplex PCR; TCRdb's version includes in-frame clones alone and lacks a portion of them. The sample includes 65,000 or so clones, approximately 89% seen only once; the top ten take 11%.

The sequence was obtained from a human donor with glioblastoma. The material was blood, obtained after dendritic cell vaccination. This chain connects TRBV10-3 to TRBJ2-1; maybe TRBD1 (6 bases). DNA of the CDR3: TGTGCCATCAAAAGCACAGGGTACAATGAGCAGTTCTTC. Translated: CAIKSTGYNEQFF.